The 2 T cell receptor beta chains below all came from one sample that was sequenced in a study of cytomegalovirus exposure and HLA in healthy donors. The study ran its PCR with 60 Vbeta and 13 Jbeta primers. The data were produced by immunoSEQ multiplex PCR, yet TCRdb's version contains in-frame clones alone and is incomplete. The top ten hold roughly 2.9% of the sample, which has 120,000 or so clones, about three quarters seen once. The sample comprised PBMCs. The source of these receptors is a woman aged 60-70 years in good health and CMV-seropositive.

This clone was observed a single time. The genes are TRBV7-9 and TRBJ2-3; no clear D. The germline V and J ends were trimmed by 1 base and 1 base, with 3 bases remaining between them. This CDR3 spans 13 amino acids. Germline lookup yields CDR1 SEHNR and CDR2 FQNEAQ (reference sequence). The CDR3 nucleotides are TGTGCCAGCAGCTTAGGAGGCACAGATACGCAGTATTTT. Its protein is CASSLGGTDTQYF.

The chain employs TRBV5-1 and TRBJ2-3; no firm D call. This CDR3 has 13 amino acids. Germline V lookup: CDR1 SGHRS, CDR2 YFSETQ. V shed 2 bases and J shed 5 bases, with 9 bases lying between them. The CDR3 sequence is CASSFSAVDTQYF. In DNA, the CDR3 is TGCGCCAGCAGCTTCTCGGCGGTAGATACGCAGTATTTT.